One sample yielded the 17 T cell receptor beta chains listed below, sequenced in a study of T cell clonality in common variable immunodeficiency (dated by TCRdb to 2013 to 2016). Library prep was done by the immunoSEQ multiplex PCR assay. TCRdb carries this immuneACCESS record with in-frame sequences only. Its versions omit some clonotypes, under half of them owing to an unresolved V gene in the studies checked, with the rest unexplained. This sample is represented by about 47,000 clones, with no singletons among them. About 0.7% of the sample comes from the top ten. Sequenced input: peripheral blood mononuclear cells. The origin of the receptors is a person aged 18-70 years in good health.

This clone was seen repeatedly, ten times or more. The CDR3 goes on 3 residues after the read ends, and that part is filled in from the germline J gene. This sequence joins TRBV5-1 and TRBJ2-2; D remains ambiguous. Germline loops: CDR1 SGHRS, CDR2 YFSETQ. CDR3 length: 14 residues. Trimming left V 2 bases short and J 6 bases short, with 11 bases between. The chain's CDR3 is CASSFGRVSGELFF. CDR3 DNA, as far as it was read: TGCGCCAGCAGCTTTGGAAGGGTATCCGGGGAG. The entire variable domain, with the rest obtained from reference TRBV5-1 and TRBJ2-2, is as follows: KAGVTQTPRYLIKTRGQQVTLSCSPISGHRSVSWYQQTPGQGLQFLFEYFSETQRNKGNFPGRFSGRQFSNSRSEMNVSTLELGDSALYLCASSFGRVSGELFFGEGSRLTVL.

This clone appeared many times. The read terminates 3 residues before the CDR3 end, so the remaining end is supplied by the germline J gene. The chain is built from TRBV20-1 and TRBJ2-1; the D gene is possibly TRBD1 (7 bases). The CDR3 covers 14 residues. Germline assignment: CDR1 DFQATT and CDR2 SNEGSKA (reference sequence). V gave up 5 bases and J gave up 6 bases, with 17 bases separating them. Incomplete CDR3 DNA: TGCAGTGCTGATGACAGGGTCGGGGGCAATGAG. This codes for CSADDRVGGNE. The whole CDR3 region reads CSADDRVGGNEQFF.

This clone was observed at least ten times. The read is 3 residues too short to cover the CDR3 end, so that end is filled in from the germline J gene. This sequence joins TRBV5-1 and TRBJ1-3; possible D gene TRBD1, 6 bases. Germline CDR1 and CDR2: SGHRS and YFSETQ. The ends were cut back, 3 bases at V and 4 bases at J, with 11 bases in the middle. The CDR3 runs 14 residues. CDR3 loop: CASSSTDRGNTIYF. CDR3 DNA, as far as it was read: TGCGCCAGCAGCTCTACAGACAGGGGAAACACC.

At least ten counts were recorded for this clone. The read ends 3 residues before the CDR3 terminus; that terminus is restored from the germline J gene. The J gene is TRBJ1-1, the V gene TRBV20-1, with D perhaps TRBD1 (6 bases). Trimming took off 0 bases at V and 0 bases at J, with 11 bases between the two ends. The germline V gene encodes CDR1 DFQATT and CDR2 SNEGSKA (reference sequence). The length of the CDR3 is 15 residues. The covered CDR3 bases are TGCAGTGCTAGAGACCTGGACAGAATGAACACTGAA. Its translation is CSARDLDRMNTE. The entire CDR3 sequence reads CSARDLDRMNTEAFF.

With respect to this clone: A far larger clone is just one base off, so this is likely a read error. The read finishes 3 residues shy of the CDR3 end, and the germline J gene is used to complete it. The gene calls are TRBV11-3 and TRBJ2-1; 7 nucleotides align to TRBD2. The CDR3 totals 15 residues. V trimming: 1 base; J trimming: 6 bases; junction bases outside the gene matches: 6. The V gene's germline CDR1 is SGHNT and CDR2 YENEEA. CDR3 DNA, as far as it was read: TGTGCCAGCAGCTTAGCGGCGGGAGCCAGCAATGAG. This encodes CASSLAAGASNE. The full CDR3 reads CASSLAAGASNEQFF.

In this sample, this clone turned up many times. The read ends 3 residues before the CDR3 terminus; that terminus is restored from the germline J gene. This chain uses TRBV7-8 with TRBJ1-2; D is unclear. Looked up from germline, CDR1 is SGHVS and CDR2 is FQNEAQ. V dropped 3 bases and J dropped 2 bases, with 4 bases sitting between them. The CDR3 is 12 amino acids. The CDR3 bases that were read are TGTGCCAGCAGCTTCGGGAACTATGGC. Translated, it gives CASSFGNYG. The whole CDR3 is CASSFGNYGYTF.

This clone was seen repeatedly, ten times or more. The CDR3 end falls 3 residues outside the read, so it is completed with the germline J gene. This chain connects TRBV7-2 to TRBJ2-7; tentatively, D is TRBD2 (6 bases). V was shortened by 5 bases and J by 0 bases, with 14 bases between the two germline ends. The length of the CDR3 is 15 residues. Germline values: CDR1 SGHTA, CDR2 FQGNSA. The sequenced CDR3 bases are TGTGCCAGCAGCCCACAGGCGGGGAACTCCTACGAG. Translation gives CASSPQAGNSYE. The CDR3 in its entirety is CASSPQAGNSYEQYF.

This clone was detected many times. The sequenced fragment ends 3 residues before the CDR3 boundary, so the rest is inferred from the germline J gene. The rearrangement links TRBV29-1 to TRBJ2-1; 13 positions match TRBD2. The germline CDR1 and CDR2 sequences are SQVTM and ANQGSEA. This CDR3 comprises 15 residues. J lost 5 bases, V lost 2 bases, and 3 bases had no gene match. The sequenced CDR3 bases are TGCAGCGTTGAACCACTAGCGGGAGGGAACAATGAG. It translates to CSVEPLAGGNNE. The entire CDR3 protein is CSVEPLAGGNNEQFF.

There are many counts of this clone. Sequencing ends 3 residues short of the CDR3 end; the germline J gene provides the rest. This chain uses TRBV19 with TRBJ1-3, with TRBD1 matching 9 bases. The CDR3 loop spans 15 amino acids. Germline V gene sequence: CDR1 LNHDA, CDR2 SQIVND (reference sequence). V trimming: 5 bases; J trimming: 3 bases; junction bases outside the gene matches: 5. The CDR3 spells CASSDHRGRGNTIYF. CDR3 DNA, as far as it was read: TGTGCCAGTAGTGACCACAGGGGGCGTGGAAACACC.

This clone occurred many times. The CDR3 reads CASSRGDSPLHF. The covered CDR3 bases are TGTGCCAGCAGCCGAGGGGATTCACCC. This chain joins TRBV11-2 and TRBJ1-6, with D possibly being TRBD1 (5 bases). The read terminates 3 residues before the CDR3 end, so the remaining end is supplied by the germline J gene. The CDR3 contains 12 residues. The germline V and J ends were trimmed by 5 bases and 8 bases, with 7 bases remaining between them. The germline gives CDR1 SGHAT, CDR2 FQNNGV. The full variable domain, in which reference TRBV11-2 and TRBJ1-6 provide the parts outside the CDR3, is EAGVAQSPRYKIIEKRQSVAFWCNPISGHATLYWYQQILGQGPKLLIQFQNNGVVDDSQLPKDRFSAERLKGVDSTLKIQPAKLEDSAVYLCASSRGDSPLHFGNGTRLTVT.

About this clone itself: Read data end 3 residues before the CDR3 end; the end is taken from the germline J gene. V is TRBV27 and J is TRBJ2-7; D remains ambiguous. The CDR3 runs 11 residues. Deletions cut 5 bases from V and 1 base from J, with 3 bases between. Germline V gene lookup returns CDR1 MNHEY and CDR2 SMNVEV (reference sequence). This CDR3 reads CASSTSYEQYF. The sequenced part of the CDR3 DNA is TGTGCCAGCAGTACATCCTACGAG.

This clone was seen repeatedly, ten times or more. The CDR3 end falls 3 residues outside the read, so it is completed with the germline J gene. The chain uses TRBV6-2 or TRBV6-3 and TRBJ1-6; D possibly corresponds to TRBD1 (6 bases). This CDR3 has 16 residues. V was shortened by 0 bases and J by 4 bases, with 10 bases between the two germline ends. CDR1 and CDR2 (germline): MNHEY, SVGEGT. The DNA read from the CDR3 is TGTGCCAGCAGTTACTCGAGGACAGAGTATAATTCACCC. Encoded protein: CASSYSRTEYNSP. The entire CDR3 protein is CASSYSRTEYNSPLHF.

There are many counts of this clone. The CDR3 here is CSVGSDRREGEQFF. CDR3 bases read: TGCAGCGTTGGATCAGACAGACGTGAAGGTGAG. This chain joins TRBV29-1 and TRBJ2-1; maybe TRBD1 (5 bases). The read halts 3 residues ahead of the CDR3 end, with the missing end drawn from the germline J gene. This CDR3 has 14 residues. Germline-derived CDR1 and CDR2 are SQVTM and ANQGSEA. V dropped 4 bases and J dropped 9 bases, with 19 bases sitting between them.

This clone was seen at least ten times. The read halts 3 residues ahead of the CDR3 end, with the missing end drawn from the germline J gene. The chain is built from TRBV20-1 and TRBJ1-1, with 7 bases aligning to TRBD1. Per germline, CDR1 DFQATT and CDR2 SNEGSKA (reference sequence). Unmatched junction bases numbered 1, after V lost 8 bases and J lost 1 base. CDR3 length: 11 residues. The CDR3 sequence: CSTGANTEAFF. The covered CDR3 bases are TGCAGTACAGGGGCGAACACTGAA.

This clone was counted many times. The read terminates 3 residues ahead of where the CDR3 ends, so the germline J gene completes it. This chain uses TRBV20-1 with TRBJ2-1, with 11 nucleotides matching TRBD2. V dropped 5 bases and J dropped 6; count of bases not matched to a gene: 12. From germline, CDR1 is DFQATT and CDR2 SNEGSKA (reference sequence). The CDR3 contains 16 residues. The CDR3 spells CSALRVAGGHGNEQFF. The part of the CDR3 DNA that was read is TGCAGTGCTCTGCGAGTAGCGGGGGGGCACGGCAATGAG.

This clone came up a few times. The sequence runs out 3 residues before the end of the CDR3; the remainder is reconstructed from the germline J gene. The V and J genes are TRBV19 and TRBJ2-7, with 7 bases lining up with TRBD1. CDR1 and CDR2 (germline): LNHDA, SQIVND (reference sequence). This CDR3 spans 15 amino acids. V trimming: 5 bases; J trimming: 2 bases; junction bases outside the gene matches: 9. The part of the CDR3 DNA that was read is TGTGCCAGTAGTGTCCGGACAGGAGAGGCCTACGAG. Residues: CASSVRTGEAYE. The complete CDR3 sequence is CASSVRTGEAYEQYF.

This clone was observed at least ten times. The CDR3 end is not reached by the read, which stops 3 residues before it; the germline J gene fills it in. This chain uses TRBV20-1 with TRBJ2-5, with 9 nucleotides matching TRBD2. The CDR3 is 16 amino acids. J was trimmed by 2 bases and V by 6 bases; bases with no gene match: 13. Germline CDR1 and CDR2: DFQATT and SNEGSKA (reference sequence). CDR3 bases read: TGCAGTGCAGATGGGAGTAGCGGGGGCCCTCAAGAGACC. Protein product: CSADGSSGGPQET. In full, the CDR3 reads CSADGSSGGPQETQYF.